This is a list of T cell receptor beta chains from one sample in a study of early T cells in non-severe SARS-CoV-2 infection. Via MiXCR, TCRdb re-called the 5' RACE reads, giving one row per CDR3 protein. This sample carries around 30,000 distinct CDR3 sequences, around 5.4% of them seen once, and the ten largest clones take 5.5% to 7%. Sequenced input: whole blood. These receptors were taken from an adult who was a healthcare worker with PCR-confirmed SARS-CoV-2 infection or an uninfected control (not recorded which). The CDR3 runs from the conserved cysteine through the conserved F or W. The D gene is left open where the match is weak. Expanded clones get a size class; other rows say once, few or many, or leave the size out.

V gene: TRBV7-9
D gene: NA
clone size: many
CDR3 length: 14
J gene: TRBJ1-1
CDR3 protein: CASSLGNPLSGAFF
CDR3 DNA: TGTGCCAGCAGCCTGGGGAACCCGCTAAGTGGGGCTTTCTTT

V gene: TRBV20-1
D gene: NA
clone size: NA
CDR3 length: 16
J gene: TRBJ2-1
CDR3 protein: CSASSGPLSSYNEQFF
CDR3 DNA: TGCAGTGCTAGTAGCGGACCTTTGAGCTCCTACAATGAGCAGTTCTTC

V gene: TRBV28
D gene: NA
clone size: NA
CDR3 length: 12
J gene: TRBJ2-7
CDR3 protein: CASSLARYEQYF
CDR3 DNA: TGTGCCAGCAGTTTAGCTCGATACGAACAGTACTTC

V gene: TRBV15
D gene: TRBD1
clone size: many
CDR3 length: 14
J gene: TRBJ1-4
CDR3 protein: CATSRDRVNEKLFF
CDR3 DNA: TGTGCCACCAGCCGGGACAGGGTTAATGAAAAACTGTTTTTT

V gene: TRBV9
D gene: TRBD1
clone size: many
CDR3 length: 15
J gene: TRBJ1-4
CDR3 protein: CASSFRTGNNEKLFF
CDR3 DNA: TGTGCCAGCAGCTTTCGGACAGGAAATAATGAAAAACTGTTTTTT

V gene: TRBV9
D gene: NA
clone size: many
CDR3 length: 18
J gene: TRBJ1-3
CDR3 protein: CASSANVGRLSSGNTIYF
CDR3 DNA: TGTGCCAGCAGCGCTAACGTGGGCCGATTGAGCTCTGGAAACACCATATATTTT

V gene: TRBV27
D gene: NA
clone size: many
CDR3 length: 15
J gene: TRBJ2-2
CDR3 protein: CASSFYRDNTGELFF
CDR3 DNA: TGTGCCAGCAGTTTTTACCGGGACAACACCGGGGAGCTGTTTTTT

V gene: TRBV6-1
D gene: NA
clone size: NA
CDR3 length: 15
J gene: TRBJ2-3
CDR3 protein: CATLKGDLGADTQYF
CDR3 DNA: TGTGCCACTCTAAAGGGAGACCTAGGTGCAGATACGCAGTATTTT

V gene: TRBV28
D gene: NA
clone size: many
CDR3 length: 12
J gene: TRBJ2-7
CDR3 protein: CASSFGVSEQYF
CDR3 DNA: TGTGCCAGCAGTTTCGGTGTGTCCGAGCAGTACTTC

V gene: TRBV2
D gene: NA
clone size: many
CDR3 length: 12
J gene: TRBJ2-1
CDR3 protein: CASTALVNEQFF
CDR3 DNA: TGTGCCAGCACTGCGCTCGTAAATGAGCAGTTCTTC

V gene: TRBV27
D gene: NA
clone size: medium-sized
CDR3 length: 12
J gene: TRBJ1-1
CDR3 protein: CASSLDVTEAFF
CDR3 DNA: TGTGCCAGCAGTTTAGATGTCACTGAAGCTTTCTTT

V gene: TRBV28
D gene: NA
clone size: many
CDR3 length: 15
J gene: TRBJ2-1
CDR3 protein: CASRRLVTSYNEQFF
CDR3 DNA: TGTGCCAGCAGAAGACTCGTAACCTCCTACAATGAGCAGTTCTTC

V gene: TRBV7-8
D gene: NA
clone size: many
CDR3 length: 14
J gene: TRBJ2-7
CDR3 protein: CASSLVPGTYEQYF
CDR3 DNA: TGTGCCAGCAGCTTAGTCCCGGGAACCTACGAGCAGTACTTC

V gene: TRBV12-3/TRBV12-4
D gene: NA
clone size: NA
CDR3 length: 15
J gene: TRBJ2-6
CDR3 protein: CASSLRGTGANVLTF
CDR3 DNA: TGTGCCAGCAGTTTAAGAGGGACTGGGGCCAACGTCCTGACTTTC

V gene: TRBV5-5
D gene: NA
clone size: many
CDR3 length: 15
J gene: TRBJ1-1
CDR3 protein: CASSLVQGPNTEAFF
CDR3 DNA: TGTGCCAGCAGCTTGGTTCAGGGACCTAACACTGAAGCTTTCTTT